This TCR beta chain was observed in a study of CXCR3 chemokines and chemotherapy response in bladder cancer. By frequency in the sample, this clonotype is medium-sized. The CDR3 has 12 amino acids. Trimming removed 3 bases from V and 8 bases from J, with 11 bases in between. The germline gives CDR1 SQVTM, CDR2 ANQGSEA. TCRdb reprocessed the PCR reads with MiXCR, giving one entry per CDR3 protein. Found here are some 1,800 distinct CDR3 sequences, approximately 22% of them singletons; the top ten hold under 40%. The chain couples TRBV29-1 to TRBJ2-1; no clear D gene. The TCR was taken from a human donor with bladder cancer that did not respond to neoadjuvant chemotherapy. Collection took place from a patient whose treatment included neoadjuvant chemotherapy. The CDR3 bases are TGCAGCGTTGACGAGCTGCGCGATGAGCAGTTCTTC. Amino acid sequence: CSVDELRDEQFF.